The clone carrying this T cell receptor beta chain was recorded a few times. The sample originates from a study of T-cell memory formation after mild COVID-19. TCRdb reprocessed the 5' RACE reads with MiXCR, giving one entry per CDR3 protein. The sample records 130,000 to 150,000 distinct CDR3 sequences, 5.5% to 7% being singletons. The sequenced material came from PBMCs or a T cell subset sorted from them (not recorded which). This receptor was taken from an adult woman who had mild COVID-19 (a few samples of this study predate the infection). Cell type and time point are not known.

This CDR3 is CASSPELVSPAYEQYF. The CDR3 region has the DNA TGTGCCAGCAGCCCGGAACTAGTCTCACCCGCCTACGAGCAGTACTTC. The chain is built from TRBV5-4 and TRBJ2-7; D might be TRBD2 (5 bases). V dropped 4 bases and J dropped 2 bases, with 19 bases sitting between them. The germline V gene encodes CDR1 SGHNT and CDR2 YYREEE (reference sequence). The CDR3 spans 16 residues.